What follows are 17 T cell receptor beta chains derived from one specimen sequenced in a study of CD8 T cells in Susac syndrome. Random hexamers were used to reverse transcribe the RNA input (0.5 to 1 ug). TCRdb called the immunoSEQ multiplex PCR reads again in MiXCR, with one record for every CDR3 protein. The data hold approximately 140,000 distinct CDR3 sequences, with approximately 93% observed a single time. Sequenced material: CD8+ T cells from PBMCs. The receptors derive from a human donor in good health.

This clonotype appeared once. The rearrangement links TRBV27 to TRBJ2-1; 8 bases agree with TRBD2. The CDR3 loop spans 14 amino acids. Germline trimming cut 4 bases from V and 9 bases from J; bases unmatched to any gene: 8. Germline V gene data show CDR1 as MNHEY and CDR2 as SMNVEV (reference sequence). The CDR3 loop reads CASSSGTSETEQFF. The CDR3 DNA is TGTGCCAGCAGTTCCGGGACTAGTGAGACTGAGCAGTTCTTC.

The gene calls are TRBV30 and TRBJ2-5, with no clear D. The CDR3 is made up of 13 amino acids. Germline V gene lookup returns CDR1 GTSNPN and CDR2 SVGIG (reference sequence). Trimming removed 3 bases at V and 3 bases at J, with 11 bases between. This chain's CDR3 is CAWRSLDEETQYF. The CDR3 region has the DNA TGTGCCTGGAGAAGCTTAGACGAAGAGACCCAGTACTTC.

The chain couples TRBV20-1 to TRBJ1-5; perhaps TRBD1 as D (5 bases). In germline, CDR1 is DFQATT, CDR2 SNEGSKA (reference sequence). The CDR3 totals 13 residues. The V gene lost 3 bases and the J gene lost 3 bases, with 9 bases spanning the gap. The CDR3 coding sequence is TGCAGTGCTAGTCAGGGCGACAATCAGCCCCAGCATTTT. This codes for CSASQGDNQPQHF.

The rearrangement joins TRBV4-1 to TRBJ2-7; D uncertain. Germline CDR1 MGHRA, CDR2 YSYEKL. This CDR3 has 14 residues. Trimming took off 1 base at V and 2 bases at J, with 9 bases between the two ends. CDR3 nucleotide sequence: TGCGCCAGCAGCCAAGGTCCCTTGACCTACGAGCAGTACTTC. This gives the protein CASSQGPLTYEQYF.

The chain combines TRBV5-6 with TRBJ2-1; 11 bases align to TRBD2. V trimming: 4 bases; J trimming: 3 bases; junction bases outside the gene matches: 6. CDR3 length: 16 residues. Germline lookup yields CDR1 SGHDT and CDR2 YYEEEE. The DNA for the CDR3 is TGTGCCAGCAGCGGGACCGGGACTAGCGGCTACAATGAGCAGTTCTTC. Protein product: CASSGTGTSGYNEQFF.

The chain employs TRBV27 and TRBJ1-5, with a tentative D call TRBD1 (6 bases). Germline CDR1 and CDR2: MNHEY and SMNVEV (reference sequence). This CDR3 is built from 14 residues. Trimming shortened V by 2 bases and J by 10 bases, and 15 bases separated the two germline ends. The CDR3 bases are TGTGCCAGCAGTTTAATGGGGGCGTCCAGCCCCCAGCATTTT. This gives the protein CASSLMGASSPQHF.

V is TRBV4-1 and J is TRBJ2-2; D is uncertain. The CDR3 is made up of 14 amino acids. The germline gives CDR1 MGHRA, CDR2 YSYEKL. The germline V and J ends were trimmed by 1 base and 2 bases, with 5 bases remaining between them. DNA of the CDR3: TGCGCCAGCAGCCAAGGGGCCAACACCGGGGAGCTGTTTTTT. Amino acid sequence: CASSQGANTGELFF.

The rearrangement uses TRBV29-1 and TRBJ2-2; D not certain. This CDR3 spans 13 amino acids. Germline CDR1 SQVTM, CDR2 ANQGSEA. V was clipped by 4 bases and J by 0 bases, with 6 bases between them. CDR3: CSVAGSNTGELFF. The DNA for the CDR3 is TGCAGCGTTGCCGGGTCGAACACCGGGGAGCTGTTTTTT.

DNA of the CDR3: TGCAGTGCTAGTCACAGAGCCGTACAAGAGACCCAGTACTTC. Amino acid sequence: CSASHRAVQETQYF. The chain links TRBV20-1 to TRBJ2-5, with D unresolved. The CDR3 has 14 amino acids. The V and J ends lost 3 bases and 2 bases respectively, with 13 bases between them. Germline V CDR1 and CDR2: DFQATT, SNEGSKA (reference sequence).

V gene TRBV27 combines with J gene TRBJ2-7; TRBD1 agrees at 8 bases. This CDR3 is 14 amino acids long. J lost 6 bases, V lost 5 bases, and 9 bases had no gene match. Germline values: CDR1 MNHEY, CDR2 SMNVEV (reference sequence). As DNA, the CDR3 is TGTGCCAGCAGTACCGGACAGGGTTTCGGCGAGCAGTACTTC. This codes for CASSTGQGFGEQYF.

Here the CDR3 reads CASSIASYNEQFF. CDR3 DNA: TGTGCCAGTAGTATCGCCAGTTACAATGAGCAGTTCTTC. V is TRBV19 and J is TRBJ2-1; D not certain. CDR3 size: 13 residues. Germline V gene sequence: CDR1 LNHDA, CDR2 SQIVND (reference sequence). Trimming pared 3 bases from V and 4 bases from J, leaving 7 bases between.

J is TRBJ2-7 and V is TRBV7-9, with D unclear. Trimming removed 2 bases at V and 7 bases at J, with 12 bases between. The CDR3 contains 13 residues. Germline V gives CDR1 SEHNR, CDR2 FQNEAQ (reference sequence). In DNA form, the CDR3 reads TGTGCCAGCAGCTTACACTCGGCGAGGGAGCAGTACTTC. Its protein product is CASSLHSAREQYF.

The V gene is TRBV14, the J gene TRBJ2-3; 9 positions match TRBD2. The CDR3 is 16 amino acids. The junction had 8 bases not matched to a gene; V was cut back by 1 base and J by 6 bases. Germline lookup yields CDR1 SGHDN and CDR2 FVKESK. CDR3 sequence: CASSQGLAGAGDTQYF. DNA of the CDR3: TGTGCCAGCAGCCAAGGTTTAGCGGGAGCGGGGGATACGCAGTATTTT.

This chain joins TRBV3-1 and TRBJ2-5; 10 bases match TRBD2. Losses at the gene ends were 3 bases for V and 0 bases for J; bases not matched to a gene: 4. CDR3 size: 16 residues. Germline V gene data show CDR1 as LGHDT and CDR2 as YNNKEL (reference sequence). CDR3 DNA sequence: TGTGCCAGCAGCCATAGTAGCGGGAGGTACCAAGAGACCCAGTACTTC. It codes for CASSHSSGRYQETQYF.

The V gene is TRBV6-5, the J gene TRBJ2-5; D uncertain. CDR1 and CDR2 from the germline V gene are MNHEY and SVGAGI. The CDR3 has 13 residues. With 6 bases removed from V and 2 bases from J, the gap between germline ends came to 10 bases. The CDR3 bases are TGTGCCAGCAGACGCCTGACACAAGAGACCCAGTACTTC. The encoded protein is CASRRLTQETQYF.

This rearrangement joins TRBV27 to TRBJ1-2; the D gene is possibly TRBD1 (5 bases). CDR1 MNHEY and CDR2 SMNVEV come from the germline V gene (reference sequence). V lost 4 bases to trimming and J lost 2 bases, with 8 bases between them. The CDR3 runs to 13 residues. The CDR3 reads CASSSTGNYGYTF. In DNA, the CDR3 is TGTGCCAGCAGTTCTACAGGAAACTATGGCTACACCTTC.

This clonotype has just one count. The chain joins TRBV30 to TRBJ2-1, with 8 bases lining up with TRBD2. The length of the CDR3 is 14 residues. Per germline, CDR1 GTSNPN and CDR2 SVGIG (reference sequence). Trimming cost V 7 bases and J 6 bases; bases outside gene matches: 11. CDR3: CASSSDAGGNEQFF. The CDR3 bases are TGTGCCTCCTCCAGCGATGCGGGAGGCAATGAGCAGTTCTTC.